The present TCR beta chain was sequenced within a study of OX40 agonist ivuxolimab in advanced cancers. In the study overall: Every 2 weeks, ivuxolimab was infused into the patients intravenously at between 0.01 and 10 mg/kg. Partial responses were recorded for three patients, including one with hepatocellular carcinoma and two with cutaneous melanoma. Study outcomes and limitations: Which antigen the expanded peripheral T cells recognized is unknown.

Concerning this clone itself: Its cognate antigen is unknown.

The CDR3 is 14 residues long. Germline lookup yields CDR1 LGHNA and CDR2 YNFKEQ. The ends were cut back, 1 base at V and 3 bases at J, with 10 bases in the middle. Autoimmune disease history or systemic immunosuppression barred patients. Assay: immunoSEQ multiplex PCR; the TCRdb copy retains only in-frame clones and omits some. The table shows roughly 90,000 clones, with more than 75% occurring only once. The sample here was CD4+ or CD8+ T cells sorted from blood, taken in a trial of the OX40 agonist ivuxolimab. This sequence joins TRBV4-2 and TRBJ2-7; D unclear. The sequence derives from an adult with an advanced solid tumor such as melanoma, head and neck, liver or kidney cancer. CDR3 protein: CASSQVPRDYEQYF. The CDR3 DNA follows: TGTGCCAGCAGCCAAGTTCCGAGAGACTACGAGCAGTACTTC.